A single sample is the source of the 13 T cell receptor beta chains below, sequenced in a study of blood T cells in healthy people across ages. A sample-barcoded 5' primer and a J-beta primer mix were used in a second PCR of roughly 6 to 11 cycles. TCRdb processed the 5' RACE reads anew with MiXCR; each CDR3 protein has one entry. The sample holds hundreds of thousands of distinct CDR3 sequences, around 41% seen once. The specimen sequenced was blood. Receptors originate from an elderly man in good health.

This clonotype has a single count. V is TRBV5-1 and J is TRBJ2-7; D possibly corresponds to TRBD2 (5 bases). The length of the CDR3 is 13 residues. V lost 4 bases and J 7 bases, leaving 15 bases between the germline ends. Germline lookup yields CDR1 SGHRS and CDR2 YFSETQ. CDR3 in amino acids: CASSPNPTGEQYF. The CDR3 bases are TGCGCCAGCAGCCCTAACCCGACGGGGGAGCAGTACTTC.

The J gene is TRBJ2-5, the V gene TRBV5-6; D gene unclear. The CDR3 has 14 amino acids. Germline-derived CDR1 and CDR2 are SGHDT and YYEEEE. The germline V and J ends were trimmed by 4 bases and 5 bases, with 15 bases remaining between them. CDR3 loop: CASSPQQLGETQYF. CDR3 nucleotide sequence: TGTGCCAGCAGCCCACAGCAGTTGGGGGAGACCCAGTACTTC.

This clonotype was detected once. This chain connects TRBV10-2 to TRBJ2-1, with 14 bases fitting TRBD2. The CDR3 length is 17 residues. With V trimmed by 11 bases and J by 6 bases, 15 bases remained unmatched. Germline CDR1 WSHSY, CDR2 SAAADI. This CDR3 reads CAAQPGLAGVSGNEQFF. In DNA, the CDR3 is TGCGCCGCTCAACCGGGACTAGCGGGAGTTTCCGGCAATGAGCAGTTCTTC.

This clonotype was observed many times. This may stem from a read error, because a much larger clone lies one nucleotide away. In nucleotides, the CDR3 is TGTGCCAGCAGCGTAGACCCTAGCTGTGAGCAGTTCTTC. Translation gives CASSVDPSCEQFF. The J gene is TRBJ2-1, the V gene TRBV7-2; the D gene is possibly TRBD2 (5 bases). Germline CDR1 and CDR2: SGHTA and FQGNSA. With 5 bases removed from V and 9 bases from J, the gap between germline ends came to 14 bases. The CDR3 is made up of 13 amino acids.

The rearrangement joins TRBV20-1 to TRBJ1-1; D may be TRBD1 (5 bases). The germline V gene encodes CDR1 DFQATT and CDR2 SNEGSKA (reference sequence). The CDR3 covers 13 residues. With 4 bases removed from V and 4 bases from J, the gap between germline ends came to 13 bases. The CDR3 DNA is TGCAGTGCTAACCCTCAGGGAGGCACTGAAGCTTTCTTT. Translation: CSANPQGGTEAFF.

This clonotype was seen a few times. The chain combines TRBV7-9 with TRBJ2-6; no firm D call. There are 17 residues in the CDR3. V lost 3 bases and J 0 bases, leaving 12 bases between the germline ends. Germline V CDR1 and CDR2: SEHNR, FQNEAQ (reference sequence). The DNA for the CDR3 is TGTGCCAGCAGCTTCCTAACACGCCACTCTGGGGCCAACGTCCTGACTTTC. The encoded protein is CASSFLTRHSGANVLTF.

The sample holds many counts of this clonotype. J is TRBJ2-6 and V is TRBV2; 7 nucleotides agree with TRBD1. V lost 5 bases, J lost 0 bases, and 4 bases stayed unmatched. Looked up from germline, CDR1 is SNHLY and CDR2 is FYNNEI. This CDR3 has 16 residues. DNA for the CDR3: TGTGCCAGCAGTACGGACAGGCCCTCTGGGGCCAACGTCCTGACTTTC. This encodes CASSTDRPSGANVLTF.

In DNA form, the CDR3 reads TGTGCTAGTGGTTTGGCAGCAGGGGGATCTCCCATACCTGAGCAGTACTTC. This codes for CASGLAAGGSPIPEQYF. The gene calls are TRBV12-5 and TRBJ2-5; 7 nucleotides agree with TRBD1. The CDR3 spans 17 residues. The ends lost 1 base at V and 11 bases at J; junction bases unmatched: 19. Germline V gene lookup returns CDR1 LGHNT and CDR2 FRNRAP. Variable domain in full (rest from reference TRBV12-5 and TRBJ2-5): DARVTQTPRHKVTEMGQEVTMRCQPILGHNTVFWYRQTMMQGLELLAYFRNRAPLDDSGMPKDRFSAEMPDATLATLKIQPSEPRDSAVYFCASGLAAGGSPIPEQYFGPGTRLLVL.

The sample holds a few counts of this clonotype. The J gene is TRBJ2-4, the V gene TRBV5-1, with D unclear. CDR1 SGHRS and CDR2 YFSETQ come from the germline V gene. The CDR3 has 15 amino acids. V was clipped by 4 bases and J by 6 bases, with 17 bases between them. CDR3 sequence reads: CASSPLPDFPNIQYF. The CDR3 nucleotides are TGCGCCAGCAGCCCTCTTCCCGACTTCCCAAACATTCAGTACTTC. Using reference TRBV5-1 and TRBJ2-4 for the parts outside the CDR3, the full variable domain is KAGVTQTPRYLIKTRGQQVTLSCSPISGHRSVSWYQQTPGQGLQFLFEYFSETQRNKGNFPGRFSGRQFSNSRSEMNVSTLELGDSALYLCASSPLPDFPNIQYFGAGTRLSVL.

The chain employs TRBV3-1 and TRBJ1-4; D is ambiguous. V lost 4 bases to trimming and J lost 5 bases, with 11 bases between them. This CDR3 has 14 residues. Germline CDR1 is LGHDT and CDR2 is YNNKEL (reference sequence). Here the CDR3 reads CASSPVGLNEKLFF. The DNA of the CDR3 is TGTGCCAGCAGCCCCGTCGGACTGAATGAAAAACTGTTTTTT. Combining the CDR3 with reference TRBV3-1 and TRBJ1-4 gives the whole variable domain DTAVSQTPKYLVTQMGNDKSIKCEQNLGHDTMYWYKQDSKKFLKIMFSYNNKELIINETVPNRFSPKSPDKAHLNLHINSLELGDSAVYFCASSPVGLNEKLFFGSGTQLSVL.

This clonotype has just a few counts. The chain joins TRBV10-2 to TRBJ1-1; D not resolved. The CDR3 is made up of 14 amino acids. V lost 6 bases to trimming and J lost 0 bases, with 11 bases between them. Germline V gene lookup returns CDR1 WSHSY and CDR2 SAAADI. The CDR3, as DNA: TGCGCCAGCAGCCCTGGACCGATGAACACTGAAGCTTTCTTT. Amino acid sequence: CASSPGPMNTEAFF.

This clonotype turned up a few times. This chain uses TRBV7-3 with TRBJ2-6; no firm D call. Trimming removed 0 bases from V and 0 bases from J, with 9 bases in between. CDR1 is SGHTA and CDR2 is FQGTGA in the germline V gene. CDR3 size: 17 residues. The CDR3 nucleotides read TGTGCCAGCAGCTTAACGAAACCGAACTCTGGGGCCAACGTCCTGACTTTC. Translated: CASSLTKPNSGANVLTF.

On this clonotype: A read error may produce the germline difference seen at one junction end. The chain couples TRBV12-3 or TRBV12-4 to TRBJ2-1, with D perhaps matching TRBD1 (6 bases). This CDR3 is 15 amino acids long. The CDR3 sequence is CASSGEGDKVNVQFF. The CDR3 DNA is TGTGCCAGCAGTGGAGAAGGGGACAAGGTCAATGTGCAGTTCTTC.